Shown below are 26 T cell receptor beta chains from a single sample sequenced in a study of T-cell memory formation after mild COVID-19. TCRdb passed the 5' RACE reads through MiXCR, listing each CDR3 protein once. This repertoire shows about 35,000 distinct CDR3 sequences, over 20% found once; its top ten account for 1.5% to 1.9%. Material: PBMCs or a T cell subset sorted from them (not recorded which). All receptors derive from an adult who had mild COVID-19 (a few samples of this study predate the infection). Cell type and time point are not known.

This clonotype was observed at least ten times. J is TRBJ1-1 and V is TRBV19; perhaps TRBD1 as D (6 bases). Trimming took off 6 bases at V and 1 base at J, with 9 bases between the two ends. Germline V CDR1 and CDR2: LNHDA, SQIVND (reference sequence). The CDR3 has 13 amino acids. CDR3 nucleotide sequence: TGTGCCAGTAGGATACAGGGGAACACTGAAGCTTTCTTT. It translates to CASRIQGNTEAFF.

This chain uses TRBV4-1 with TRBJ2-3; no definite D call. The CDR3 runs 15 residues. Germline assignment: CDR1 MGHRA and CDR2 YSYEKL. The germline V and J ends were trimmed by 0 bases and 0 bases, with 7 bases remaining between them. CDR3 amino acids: CASSQEKASTDTQYF. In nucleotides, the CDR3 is TGCGCCAGCAGCCAAGAGAAGGCTAGCACAGATACGCAGTATTTT.

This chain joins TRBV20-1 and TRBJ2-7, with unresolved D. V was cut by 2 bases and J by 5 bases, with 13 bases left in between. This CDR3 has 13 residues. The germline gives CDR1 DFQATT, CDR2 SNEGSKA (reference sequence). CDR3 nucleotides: TGCAGTGCTAGAACCGGGCCCAGGAACGAGCAGTACTTC. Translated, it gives CSARTGPRNEQYF.

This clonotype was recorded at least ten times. The CDR3 DNA follows: TGTGCCAGCAGAAGCAGCAATCAGCCCCAGCATTTT. Protein product: CASRSSNQPQHF. The gene calls are TRBV6-1 and TRBJ1-5; D ambiguous. V was cut by 6 bases and J by 1 base, with 4 bases left in between. CDR1 and CDR2 (germline): MNHNS, SASEGT. This CDR3 has 12 amino acids.

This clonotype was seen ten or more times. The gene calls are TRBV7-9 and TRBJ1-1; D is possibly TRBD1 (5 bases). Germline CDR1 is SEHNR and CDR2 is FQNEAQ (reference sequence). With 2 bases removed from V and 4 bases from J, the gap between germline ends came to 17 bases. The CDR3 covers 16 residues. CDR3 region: CASSLPPGAGFTEAFF. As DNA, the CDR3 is TGTGCCAGCAGCTTACCACCTGGGGCGGGGTTCACTGAAGCTTTCTTT.

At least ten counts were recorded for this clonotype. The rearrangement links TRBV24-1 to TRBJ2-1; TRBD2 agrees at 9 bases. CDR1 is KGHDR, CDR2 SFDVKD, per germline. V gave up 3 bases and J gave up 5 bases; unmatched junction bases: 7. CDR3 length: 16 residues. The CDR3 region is CATSDQSGRIHNEQFF. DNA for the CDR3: TGTGCCACCAGTGATCAAAGCGGGAGGATACACAATGAGCAGTTCTTC.

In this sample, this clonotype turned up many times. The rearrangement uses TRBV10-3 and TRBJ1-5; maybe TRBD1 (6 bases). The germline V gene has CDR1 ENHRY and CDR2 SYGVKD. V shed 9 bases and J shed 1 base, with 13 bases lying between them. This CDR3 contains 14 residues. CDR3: CAISTGLSNQPQHF. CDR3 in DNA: TGTGCCATATCAACAGGGTTAAGCAATCAGCCCCAGCATTTT.

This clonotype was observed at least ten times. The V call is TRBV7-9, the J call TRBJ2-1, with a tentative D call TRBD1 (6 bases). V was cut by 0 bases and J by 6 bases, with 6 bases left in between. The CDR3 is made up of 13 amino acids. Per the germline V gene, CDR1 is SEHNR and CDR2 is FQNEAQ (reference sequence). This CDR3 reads CASSLAGGNEQFF. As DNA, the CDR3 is TGTGCCAGCAGCTTAGCAGGGGGCAATGAGCAGTTCTTC.

The chain's CDR3 is CASSLGLAGAQRELFF. The CDR3 nucleotides read TGTGCCAGCAGCTTAGGACTAGCGGGGGCTCAAAGGGAGCTGTTTTTT. The chain uses TRBV7-2 and TRBJ2-2; 12 nucleotides match TRBD2. The CDR3 covers 16 residues. With V trimmed by 1 base and J by 9 bases, 6 bases remained unmatched. The germline gives CDR1 SGHTA, CDR2 FQGNSA.

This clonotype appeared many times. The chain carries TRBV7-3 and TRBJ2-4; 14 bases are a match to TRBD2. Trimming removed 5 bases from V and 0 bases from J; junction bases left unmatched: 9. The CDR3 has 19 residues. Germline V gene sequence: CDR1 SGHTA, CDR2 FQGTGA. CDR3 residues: CASSLTGTSGGLAKNIQYF. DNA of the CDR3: TGTGCCAGCAGCCTCACCGGGACTAGCGGGGGTTTAGCCAAAAACATTCAGTACTTC.

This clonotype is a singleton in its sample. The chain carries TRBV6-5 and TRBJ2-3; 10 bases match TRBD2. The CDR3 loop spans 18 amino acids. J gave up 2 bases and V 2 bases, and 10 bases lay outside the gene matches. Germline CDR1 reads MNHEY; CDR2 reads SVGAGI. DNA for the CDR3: TGTGCCAGCAGTTACGCCCTCACTAGCGGGGACTTCACAGATACGCAGTATTTT. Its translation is CASSYALTSGDFTDTQYF.

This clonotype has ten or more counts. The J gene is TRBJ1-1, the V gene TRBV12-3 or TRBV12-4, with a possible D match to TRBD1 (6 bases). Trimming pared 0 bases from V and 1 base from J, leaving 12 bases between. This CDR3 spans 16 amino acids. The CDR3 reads CASSLAAGASNTEAFF. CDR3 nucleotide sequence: TGTGCCAGCAGTTTAGCTGCAGGGGCCTCGAACACTGAAGCTTTCTTT.

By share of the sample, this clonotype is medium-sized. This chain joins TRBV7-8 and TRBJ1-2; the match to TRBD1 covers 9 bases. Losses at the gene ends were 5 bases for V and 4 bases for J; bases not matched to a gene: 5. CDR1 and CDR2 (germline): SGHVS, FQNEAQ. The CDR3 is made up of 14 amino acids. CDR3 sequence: CASSPGQGGYGYTF. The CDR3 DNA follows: TGTGCCAGCAGCCCGGGACAGGGCGGCTATGGCTACACCTTC.

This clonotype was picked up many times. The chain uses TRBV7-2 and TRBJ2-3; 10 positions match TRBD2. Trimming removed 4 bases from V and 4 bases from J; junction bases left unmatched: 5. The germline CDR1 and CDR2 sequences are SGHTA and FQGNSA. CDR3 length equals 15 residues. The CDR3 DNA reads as TGTGCCAGCAGCTCCCTAGCGGGAGCCCCAGATACGCAGTATTTT. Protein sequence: CASSSLAGAPDTQYF.

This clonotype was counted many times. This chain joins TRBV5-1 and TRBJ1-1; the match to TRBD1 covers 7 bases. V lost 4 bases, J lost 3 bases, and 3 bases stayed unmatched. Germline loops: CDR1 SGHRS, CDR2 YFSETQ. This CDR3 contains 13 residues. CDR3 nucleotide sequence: TGCGCCAGCAGCCCGACAGGGTACACTGAAGCTTTCTTT. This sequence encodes CASSPTGYTEAFF.

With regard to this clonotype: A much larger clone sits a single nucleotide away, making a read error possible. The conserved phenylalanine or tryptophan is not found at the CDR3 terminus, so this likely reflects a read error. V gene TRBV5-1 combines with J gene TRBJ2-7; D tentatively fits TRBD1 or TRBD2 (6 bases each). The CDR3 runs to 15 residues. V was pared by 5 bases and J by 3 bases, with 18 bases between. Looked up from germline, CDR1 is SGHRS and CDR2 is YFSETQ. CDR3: CASSRTGGGSYEQYL. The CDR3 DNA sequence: TGCGCCAGCAGTCGGACCGGAGGGGGAAGCTACGAGCAGTACTTA.

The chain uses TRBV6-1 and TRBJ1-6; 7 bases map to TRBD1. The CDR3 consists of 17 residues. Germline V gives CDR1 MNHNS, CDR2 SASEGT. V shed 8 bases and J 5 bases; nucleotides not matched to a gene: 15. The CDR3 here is CASLRTGAILNNSPLHF. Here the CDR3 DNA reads TGTGCCAGCCTAAGAACAGGGGCGATCCTTAATAATTCACCCCTCCACTTT.

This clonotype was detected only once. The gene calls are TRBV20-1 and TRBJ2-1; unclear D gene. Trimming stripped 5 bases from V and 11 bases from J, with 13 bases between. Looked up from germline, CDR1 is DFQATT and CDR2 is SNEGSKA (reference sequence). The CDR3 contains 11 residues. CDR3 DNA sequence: TGCAGTGCTGCAGACCCCAGTCAGCAGTTCTTC. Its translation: CSAADPSQQFF.

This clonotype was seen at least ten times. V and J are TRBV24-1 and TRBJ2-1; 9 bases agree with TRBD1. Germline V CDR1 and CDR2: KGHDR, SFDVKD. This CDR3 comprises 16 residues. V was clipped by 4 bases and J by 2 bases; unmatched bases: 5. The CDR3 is CATSDQGQGPYNEQFF. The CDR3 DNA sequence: TGTGCCACCAGTGACCAAGGACAGGGGCCCTACAATGAGCAGTTCTTC.

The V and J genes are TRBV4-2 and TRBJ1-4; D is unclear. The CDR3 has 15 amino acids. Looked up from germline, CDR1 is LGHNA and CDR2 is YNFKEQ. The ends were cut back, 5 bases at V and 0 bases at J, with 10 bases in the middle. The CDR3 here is CASSSPGATNEKLFF. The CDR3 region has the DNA TGTGCCAGCAGCTCACCTGGGGCAACTAATGAAAAACTGTTTTTT.

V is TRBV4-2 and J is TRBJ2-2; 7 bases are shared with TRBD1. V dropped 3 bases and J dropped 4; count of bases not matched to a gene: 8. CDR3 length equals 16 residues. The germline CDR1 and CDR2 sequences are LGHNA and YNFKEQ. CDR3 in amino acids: CASSQGKGAGTGELFF. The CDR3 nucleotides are TGTGCCAGCAGCCAGGGAAAGGGGGCTGGCACCGGGGAGCTGTTTTTT.

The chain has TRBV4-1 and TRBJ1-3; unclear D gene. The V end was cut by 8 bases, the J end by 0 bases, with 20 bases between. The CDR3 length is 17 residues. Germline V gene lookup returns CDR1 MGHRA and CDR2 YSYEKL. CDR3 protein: CASLNSRPPSSGNTIYF. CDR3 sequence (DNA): TGCGCCAGCCTTAATTCACGGCCCCCGAGCTCTGGAAACACCATATATTTT.

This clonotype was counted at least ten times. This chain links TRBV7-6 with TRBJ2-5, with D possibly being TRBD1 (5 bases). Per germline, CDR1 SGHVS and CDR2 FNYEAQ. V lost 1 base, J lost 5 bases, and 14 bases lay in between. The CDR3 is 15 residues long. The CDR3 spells CASSLDSTGRETQYF. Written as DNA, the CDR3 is TGTGCCAGCAGCTTAGATAGTACAGGCCGGGAGACCCAGTACTTC.

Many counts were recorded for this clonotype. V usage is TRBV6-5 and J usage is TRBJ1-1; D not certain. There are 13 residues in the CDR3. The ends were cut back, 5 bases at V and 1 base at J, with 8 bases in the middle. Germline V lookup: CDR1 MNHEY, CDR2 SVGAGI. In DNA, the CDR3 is TGTGCCAGCAGTACCTCAGCGAACACTGAAGCTTTCTTT. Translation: CASSTSANTEAFF.

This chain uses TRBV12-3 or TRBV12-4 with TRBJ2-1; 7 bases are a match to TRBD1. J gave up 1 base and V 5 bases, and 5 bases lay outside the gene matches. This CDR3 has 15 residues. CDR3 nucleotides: TGTGCCAGCAGTCTACTACAGGGGTCCTACAATGAGCAGTTCTTC. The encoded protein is CASSLLQGSYNEQFF.

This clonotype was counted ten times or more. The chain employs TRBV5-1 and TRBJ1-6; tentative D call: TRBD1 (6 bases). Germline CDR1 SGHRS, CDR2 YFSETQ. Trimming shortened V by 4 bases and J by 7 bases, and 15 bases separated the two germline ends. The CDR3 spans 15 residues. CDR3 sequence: CASSAAQGSNSPLHF. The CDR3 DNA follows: TGCGCCAGCAGCGCCGCACAGGGTTCCAATTCACCCCTCCACTTT.